This T cell receptor (beta chain) was captured in a study of lymphopenia after photon versus proton radiotherapy. Points from the study as a whole: Relative stability marked proton patients; photon patients lost diversity and naive cells. Only patients who died were analyzed for survival; proton advantage is unproven. In patients who died, overall survival fell as post-nadir TCR diversity dropped more.

Produced via immunoSEQ multiplex PCR; TCRdb's table is partial and in-frame only. This repertoire shows around 150,000 clones, approximately 90% found once; its top ten account for about 4.3%. Worth noting for this clone: The antigen is unknown.

Germline trimming cut 1 base from V and 5 bases from J; bases unmatched to any gene: 8. CDR1 MDHEN and CDR2 SYDVKM come from the germline V gene. The length of the CDR3 is 18 residues. The receptor was isolated from a man aged 50-60 years with gastric cancer. The specimen comprised peripheral blood, sampled from a patient treated with photon-based radiotherapy. This chain links TRBV28 with TRBJ2-1; 13 positions agree with TRBD2. Written as DNA, the CDR3 is TGTGCCAGCAGTTTATCCCTACTAGCGGGAGGGTCCCACAATGAGCAGTTCTTC. This translates into CASSLSLLAGGSHNEQFF.